This entry concerns a single T cell receptor beta chain. Its target is not known. This sample was included in a study of T cell responses to AZD1222 COVID-19 vaccine. Trimming took off 4 bases at V and 0 bases at J, with 23 bases between the two ends. This CDR3 is built from 18 residues. Germline CDR1 and CDR2: SGDLS and YYNGEE. Measured with immunoSEQ multiplex PCR; TCRdb has only the in-frame clones, and not every one. This table holds some 150,000 clones, 82% found once. The study's findings and limits: Donors were mostly white British, more females; clonal diversity possibly underestimated. The CD4 TCRs associated with vaccination extended across spike and predominated at 160-218 and 743-854. Baseline seropositives among AZD1222 recipients totaled only five or six.

The sequenced sample was peripheral blood, obtained on day 0 of MenACWY control vaccination. The J gene is TRBJ2-7, the V gene TRBV9; a possible D gene is TRBD1 (7 bases). The receptor was derived from an adult in good health. The CDR3 DNA is TGTGCCAGCAGCTGGGAGCCCGCAGGGGGGCCTCGCTCCTACGAGCAGTACTTC. Protein sequence: CASSWEPAGGPRSYEQYF.